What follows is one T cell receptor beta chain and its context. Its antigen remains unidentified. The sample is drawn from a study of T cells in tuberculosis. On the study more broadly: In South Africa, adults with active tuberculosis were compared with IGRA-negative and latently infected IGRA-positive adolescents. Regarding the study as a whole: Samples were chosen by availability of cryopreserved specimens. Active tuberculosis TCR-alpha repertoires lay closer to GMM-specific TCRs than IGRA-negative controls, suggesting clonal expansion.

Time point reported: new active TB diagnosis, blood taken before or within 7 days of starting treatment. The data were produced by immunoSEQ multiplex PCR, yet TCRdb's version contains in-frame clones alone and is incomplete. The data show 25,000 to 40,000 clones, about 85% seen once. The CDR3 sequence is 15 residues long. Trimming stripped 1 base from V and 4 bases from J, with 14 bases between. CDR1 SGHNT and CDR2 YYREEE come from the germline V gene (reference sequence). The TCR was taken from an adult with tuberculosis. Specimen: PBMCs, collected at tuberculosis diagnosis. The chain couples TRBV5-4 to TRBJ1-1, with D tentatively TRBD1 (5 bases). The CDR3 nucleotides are TGTGCCAGCAGCTTGTGGGCGGGGCGCGGCACTGAAGCTTTCTTT. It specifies CASSLWAGRGTEAFF.